Shown below are 5 T cell receptor beta chains from a single sample sequenced in a study of cytomegalovirus exposure and HLA in healthy donors. The PCR employed 60 Vbeta primers together with 13 Jbeta primers. TCRdb's table, derived via immunoSEQ multiplex PCR, lists solely in-frame clones and lacks some. This sample yields 74,000 or so clones, of which roughly 80% are seen a single time; roughly 22% belongs to the top ten. Sequencing was performed on PBMCs. Source of these receptors: a woman aged 40 to 50 in good health and CMV-seropositive.

The chain couples TRBV19 to TRBJ2-7; 7 bases agree with TRBD2. The length of the CDR3 is 15 residues. The ends lost 2 bases at V and 4 bases at J; junction bases unmatched: 8. Germline CDR1 LNHDA, CDR2 SQIVND (reference sequence). CDR3 in amino acids: CASSILGRAGYEQYF. The CDR3 DNA reads TGTGCCAGTAGTATATTGGGGAGGGCTGGATACGAGCAGTACTTC.

The gene calls are TRBV2 and TRBJ1-6; 7 bases align to TRBD1. CDR3 length equals 13 residues. From germline, CDR1 is SNHLY and CDR2 FYNNEI. Trimming cost V 6 bases and J 10 bases; bases outside gene matches: 6. The CDR3 region has the DNA TGTGCCAGCAGGAGCGAGGGGGCCTCACCCCTCCACTTT. Amino acid sequence: CASRSEGASPLHF. Together with reference TRBV2 and TRBJ1-6, the CDR3 gives the full variable domain: EPEVTQTPSHQVTQMGQEVILRCVPISNHLYFYWYRQILGQKVEFLVSFYNNEISEKSEIFDDQFSVERPDGSNFTLKIRSTKLEDSAMYFCASRSEGASPLHFGNGTRLTVT.

The chain is built from TRBV28 and TRBJ2-5; TRBD1 matches at 9 bases. V lost 4 bases and J lost 6; bases outside the gene matches: 9. Looked up from germline, CDR1 is MDHEN and CDR2 is SYDVKM. This CDR3 has 15 residues. The CDR3: CASSSPPTGGKTQYF. In DNA form, the CDR3 reads TGTGCCAGCAGTTCCCCCCCGACAGGGGGGAAGACCCAGTACTTC.

The rearrangement links TRBV7-6 to TRBJ1-1, with 7 bases that match TRBD1. This CDR3 contains 18 residues. The trim removed 4 bases at V and 0 bases at J, leaving 14 bases unmatched. CDR1 is SGHVS, CDR2 FNYEAQ, per germline. CDR3 residues: CASSSLQRDSQMNTEAFF. Written as DNA, the CDR3 is TGTGCCAGCAGCTCACTCCAACGGGACAGTCAAATGAACACTGAAGCTTTCTTT.

This chain joins TRBV7-8 and TRBJ1-5, with TRBD1 matching over 8 bases. Germline lookup yields CDR1 SGHVS and CDR2 FQNEAQ. This CDR3 region has 18 residues. V trimming: 2 bases; J trimming: 3 bases; junction bases outside the gene matches: 12. CDR3 nucleotide sequence: TGTGCCAGCAGCTTACCGGACAGGGTAAAAGGGTTCAATCAGCCCCAGCATTTT. Translated: CASSLPDRVKGFNQPQHF.